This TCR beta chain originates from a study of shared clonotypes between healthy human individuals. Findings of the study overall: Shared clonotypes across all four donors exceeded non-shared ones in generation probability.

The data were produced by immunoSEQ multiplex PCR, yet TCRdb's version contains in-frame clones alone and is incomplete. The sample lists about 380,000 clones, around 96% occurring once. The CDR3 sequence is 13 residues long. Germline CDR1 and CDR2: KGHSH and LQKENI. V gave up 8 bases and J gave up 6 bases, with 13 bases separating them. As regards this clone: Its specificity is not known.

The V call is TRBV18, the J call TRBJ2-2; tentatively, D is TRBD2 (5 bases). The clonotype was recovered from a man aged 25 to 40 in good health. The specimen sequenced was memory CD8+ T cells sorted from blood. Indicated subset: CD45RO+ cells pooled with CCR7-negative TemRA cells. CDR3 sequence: CASTRVAAGELFF. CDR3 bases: TGTGCCAGCACGCGGGTGGCGGCCGGGGAGCTGTTTTTT.